A selection of T cell receptor beta chains follows, all from one sample in a study of blood T cell repertoires in COVID-19. Generated by immunoSEQ multiplex PCR, the TCRdb table keeps only in-frame clones and is missing some. The sample includes hundreds of thousands of clones, roughly 85% of them seen just once. Source material: peripheral blood. These receptor sequences come from a man aged 18 to 29 with active or convalescent COVID-19. Both conserved end residues are part of each CDR3. The order of the fields is D gene, J gene, clone size, V gene, CDR3 DNA, CDR3 protein. D genes are given only for firm matches. For some rows the clone size is stated as once, few or many, or as a class when expanded; others skip it.

d_gene: TRBD2
j_gene: TRBJ2-5
abundance: -
v_gene: TRBV2
CDR3nt: TGTGCCAGCAGGGAGCGGGGGGAGTGGGAGACCCAGTACTTC
CDR3aa: CASRERGEWETQYF

d_gene: TRBD1
j_gene: TRBJ2-1
abundance: -
v_gene: TRBV7-8
CDR3nt: TGTGCCAGCGGCCGGGACAGGGCCAATGAGCAGTTCTTC
CDR3aa: CASGRDRANEQFF

d_gene: -
j_gene: TRBJ1-2
abundance: -
v_gene: TRBV25-1
CDR3nt: TGTGCCAGCAGTGAAGAAGGCAGGGGAGCCTATGGCTACACCTTC
CDR3aa: CASSEEGRGAYGYTF

d_gene: -
j_gene: TRBJ1-4
abundance: -
v_gene: TRBV13
CDR3nt: TGTGCCAGCAGCCGAAGGGGCGAAAAACTGTTTTTT
CDR3aa: CASSRRGEKLFF

d_gene: TRBD2
j_gene: TRBJ2-1
abundance: -
v_gene: TRBV15
CDR3nt: TGTGCCACCAGCAGAGAGGCGGGGGGCAATGAGCAGTTCTTC
CDR3aa: CATSREAGGNEQFF

d_gene: TRBD1
j_gene: TRBJ1-2
abundance: -
v_gene: TRBV3-1/TRBV3-2
CDR3nt: TGTGCCAGCAGCCAATCTATAGTTCAGGGGGCGACCGGTGCCAAGGGCTACACCTTC
CDR3aa: CASSQSIVQGATGAKGYTF

d_gene: TRBD2
j_gene: TRBJ2-3
abundance: -
v_gene: TRBV10-3
CDR3nt: TGTGCCATCAGTGAGAGACTAGCGGGGGTAGCAGATACGCAGTATTTT
CDR3aa: CAISERLAGVADTQYF

d_gene: -
j_gene: TRBJ1-1
abundance: few
v_gene: TRBV13
CDR3nt: TGTGCCAGCAGCTATAACGGGAAAATGAACACTGAAGCTTTCTTT
CDR3aa: CASSYNGKMNTEAFF

d_gene: -
j_gene: TRBJ2-6
abundance: -
v_gene: TRBV9
CDR3nt: TGTGCCAGCAGCTTTACTACTGGGGCCAACGTCCTGACTTTC
CDR3aa: CASSFTTGANVLTF

d_gene: TRBD1
j_gene: TRBJ1-2
abundance: -
v_gene: TRBV29-1
CDR3nt: TGCAGCGTGGAACCGTCCACAGGGGTGGGGGGCTACACCTTC
CDR3aa: CSVEPSTGVGGYTF

d_gene: -
j_gene: TRBJ1-4
abundance: -
v_gene: TRBV4-3
CDR3nt: TGCGCCAGCAGCCAAGATCCTAGTCAGGGAGGTGAAAAACTGTTTTTT
CDR3aa: CASSQDPSQGGEKLFF

d_gene: -
j_gene: TRBJ2-7
abundance: -
v_gene: TRBV5-1
CDR3nt: TGCGCCAGCAGCTCGATGGGGACTGCATTCTACGAGCAGTACTTC
CDR3aa: CASSSMGTAFYEQYF

d_gene: -
j_gene: TRBJ2-7
abundance: -
v_gene: TRBV7-2
CDR3nt: TGTGCCAGCAGCTTGTCCGGGACGGGGGCCTACGAGCAGTACTTC
CDR3aa: CASSLSGTGAYEQYF

d_gene: -
j_gene: TRBJ1-1
abundance: -
v_gene: TRBV5-6
CDR3nt: TGTGCCAGCAGCTTGGAGGAGGGAAAAGCTTTCTTT
CDR3aa: CASSLEEGKAFF

d_gene: TRBD1
j_gene: TRBJ2-5
abundance: -
v_gene: TRBV3-1/TRBV3-2
CDR3nt: TGTGCCAGCAGCCAACTTCCGGGACAGGGACGGGAGACCCAGTACTTC
CDR3aa: CASSQLPGQGRETQYF

d_gene: -
j_gene: TRBJ2-1
abundance: -
v_gene: TRBV5-1
CDR3nt: TGCGCCAGCAGCTGGGGGGTAGCGGATAGCTCCTACAATGAGCAGTTCTTC
CDR3aa: CASSWGVADSSYNEQFF

d_gene: -
j_gene: TRBJ1-1
abundance: -
v_gene: TRBV29-1
CDR3nt: TGCAGCGTTGGGGGACACCCGAACACTGAAGCTTTCTTT
CDR3aa: CSVGGHPNTEAFF

d_gene: TRBD1
j_gene: TRBJ1-4
abundance: -
v_gene: TRBV19
CDR3nt: TGTGCCAGTACTTCAGGGGGCAAGGGTAATGAAAAACTGTTTTTT
CDR3aa: CASTSGGKGNEKLFF

d_gene: -
j_gene: TRBJ2-5
abundance: -
v_gene: TRBV5-4
CDR3nt: TGTGCCAGCAGCTTAGCGGGGACCCAGTACTTC
CDR3aa: CASSLAGTQYF

d_gene: TRBD1
j_gene: TRBJ1-5
abundance: few
v_gene: TRBV7-8
CDR3nt: TGTGCCAGCAGCCCCGGGAGAGGACAGGGTTATCAGCCCCAGCATTTT
CDR3aa: CASSPGRGQGYQPQHF

d_gene: -
j_gene: TRBJ1-2
abundance: -
v_gene: TRBV19
CDR3nt: TGTGCCAGTATTTGGTCGGGGGATACTAACTATGGCTACACCTTC
CDR3aa: CASIWSGDTNYGYTF

d_gene: TRBD1
j_gene: TRBJ1-2
abundance: -
v_gene: TRBV5-1
CDR3nt: TGCGCCAGCAGCGGGCGGACAGGGGGCCACTTCGCCTATGGCTACACCTTC
CDR3aa: CASSGRTGGHFAYGYTF

d_gene: TRBD2
j_gene: TRBJ2-7
abundance: -
v_gene: TRBV3-1/TRBV3-2
CDR3nt: TGTGCCAGCAGCCAAGATCCCAGCCGGACTAGCGGGGTCTCCTACGAGCAGTACTTC
CDR3aa: CASSQDPSRTSGVSYEQYF

d_gene: TRBD1
j_gene: TRBJ2-1
abundance: -
v_gene: TRBV5-4
CDR3nt: TGTGCCAGCAGCCGACTGGACAGGGGGCATAATGAGCAGTTCTTC
CDR3aa: CASSRLDRGHNEQFF

d_gene: TRBD2
j_gene: TRBJ2-1
abundance: -
v_gene: TRBV27
CDR3nt: TGTGCCAGCAAACCGGGACTACCTAACAATGAGCAGTTCTTC
CDR3aa: CASKPGLPNNEQFF

d_gene: -
j_gene: TRBJ1-5
abundance: -
v_gene: TRBV30
CDR3nt: TGTGCCTGGGCAACGGCGGGCCATCAGCCCCAGCATTTT
CDR3aa: CAWATAGHQPQHF

d_gene: -
j_gene: TRBJ1-4
abundance: -
v_gene: TRBV5-1
CDR3nt: TGCGCCAGCAGCCTGGGGGTTATGGGGGCTGCTAATGAAAAACTGTTTTTT
CDR3aa: CASSLGVMGAANEKLFF

d_gene: -
j_gene: TRBJ1-6
abundance: -
v_gene: TRBV7-2
CDR3nt: TGTGCCAGCAGCCCCGCGTGGAAGGGAGTAGGTTCACCCCTCCACTTT
CDR3aa: CASSPAWKGVGSPLHF

d_gene: -
j_gene: TRBJ2-1
abundance: -
v_gene: TRBV6-2/TRBV6-3
CDR3nt: TGTGCCAGCAGTCCCCGAGAGGGAGCGAGCTCCTACAATGAGCAGTTCTTC
CDR3aa: CASSPREGASSYNEQFF

d_gene: -
j_gene: TRBJ2-2
abundance: -
v_gene: TRBV11-3
CDR3nt: TGTGCCAGCAGCTTCGGACGCGGGGAAAACGGGGAGCTGTTTTTT
CDR3aa: CASSFGRGENGELFF

d_gene: -
j_gene: TRBJ1-2
abundance: -
v_gene: TRBV3-1/TRBV3-2
CDR3nt: TGTGCCAGCAGCCCTTACCACGGGCAGGGGAACTATGGCTACACCTTC
CDR3aa: CASSPYHGQGNYGYTF

d_gene: -
j_gene: TRBJ1-5
abundance: -
v_gene: TRBV10-3
CDR3nt: TGTGCCATCAGTGGAACAGAATATCAGCCCCAGCATTTT
CDR3aa: CAISGTEYQPQHF

d_gene: -
j_gene: TRBJ1-1
abundance: -
v_gene: TRBV3-1/TRBV3-2
CDR3nt: TGTGCCAGCAGCCAAGTCGCCGGGAACACTGAAGCTTTCTTT
CDR3aa: CASSQVAGNTEAFF

d_gene: TRBD1
j_gene: TRBJ2-7
abundance: once
v_gene: TRBV7-2
CDR3nt: TGTGCCAGCAGCTTGTGGACAGGAGACTACGAGCAGTACTTC
CDR3aa: CASSLWTGDYEQYF

d_gene: -
j_gene: TRBJ1-2
abundance: -
v_gene: TRBV11-2
CDR3nt: TGTGCCAGCAGTCAATTGCGGGTCCGCTATGGCTACACCTTC
CDR3aa: CASSQLRVRYGYTF

d_gene: TRBD1
j_gene: TRBJ2-1
abundance: once
v_gene: TRBV3-1/TRBV3-2
CDR3nt: TGTGCCAGCAGCCAAGGGGAAGGGACAGGGTTCGTTGATGAGCAGTTCTTC
CDR3aa: CASSQGEGTGFVDEQFF

d_gene: -
j_gene: TRBJ2-5
abundance: -
v_gene: TRBV6-2/TRBV6-3
CDR3nt: TGTGCCAGCAGTTCCTCTTCCGTCGTGGGCGAGACCCAGTACTTC
CDR3aa: CASSSSSVVGETQYF

d_gene: TRBD1
j_gene: TRBJ2-3
abundance: -
v_gene: TRBV18
CDR3nt: TGTGCCAGCTCACCGATCCCGGGACAGGGGGCTGGAGATACGCAGTATTTT
CDR3aa: CASSPIPGQGAGDTQYF

d_gene: -
j_gene: TRBJ1-5
abundance: -
v_gene: TRBV6-5
CDR3nt: TGTGCCAGCAGGGTAACTAGGGGGTCCCATCAGCCCCAGCATTTT
CDR3aa: CASRVTRGSHQPQHF

d_gene: -
j_gene: TRBJ1-2
abundance: -
v_gene: TRBV6-1
CDR3nt: TGTGCCAGCAGTGATGTTGAGAATAACTATGGCTACACCTTC
CDR3aa: CASSDVENNYGYTF

d_gene: -
j_gene: TRBJ1-2
abundance: -
v_gene: TRBV28
CDR3nt: TGTGCCAGCAGAGCTGGGACACTAGCTAACTATGGCTACACCTTC
CDR3aa: CASRAGTLANYGYTF

d_gene: TRBD1
j_gene: TRBJ2-7
abundance: -
v_gene: TRBV5-4
CDR3nt: TGTGCCAGCAGCTCTACTCCGGGACAGGGAACCTACGAGCAGTACTTC
CDR3aa: CASSSTPGQGTYEQYF

d_gene: -
j_gene: TRBJ1-2
abundance: -
v_gene: TRBV10-2
CDR3nt: TGCGCCAGCAGTGAGTCGGGAGTCAGCTATGGCTACACCTTC
CDR3aa: CASSESGVSYGYTF

d_gene: TRBD2
j_gene: TRBJ2-3
abundance: -
v_gene: TRBV7-8
CDR3nt: TGTGCCAGCAGCCCAGGACCTATAGCGGGAGGGCCCACAGATACGCAGTATTTT
CDR3aa: CASSPGPIAGGPTDTQYF

d_gene: TRBD1
j_gene: TRBJ1-6
abundance: -
v_gene: TRBV30
CDR3nt: TGTGCCTGGAGTGTAGACAGGGAAGGGTCACCCCTCCACTTT
CDR3aa: CAWSVDREGSPLHF